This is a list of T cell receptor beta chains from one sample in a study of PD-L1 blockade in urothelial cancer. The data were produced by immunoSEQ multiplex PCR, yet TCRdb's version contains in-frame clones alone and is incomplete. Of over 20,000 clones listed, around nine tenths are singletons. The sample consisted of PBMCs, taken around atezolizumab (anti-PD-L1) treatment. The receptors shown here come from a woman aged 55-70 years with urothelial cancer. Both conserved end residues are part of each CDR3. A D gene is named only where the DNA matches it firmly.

CDR3aa: CASSGTVDQPQHF
j_gene: TRBJ1-5
d_gene: TRBD1
v_gene: TRBV6-1

CDR3aa: CASSPGHGPLYGYTF
j_gene: TRBJ1-2
d_gene: -
v_gene: TRBV4-3

CDR3aa: CASSVTGGAEAFF
j_gene: TRBJ1-1
d_gene: -
v_gene: TRBV5-1

CDR3aa: CASSISTGQMPETQYF
j_gene: TRBJ2-5
d_gene: TRBD1
v_gene: TRBV19

CDR3aa: CASSQAPGQRYEAFF
j_gene: TRBJ1-1
d_gene: TRBD1
v_gene: TRBV4-1

CDR3aa: CASSQGATRLQGYEQYF
j_gene: TRBJ2-7
d_gene: -
v_gene: TRBV4-3

CDR3aa: CATSRGAYYGYTF
j_gene: TRBJ1-2
d_gene: -
v_gene: TRBV15

CDR3aa: CASRPYRLSYNEQFF
j_gene: TRBJ2-1
d_gene: -
v_gene: TRBV27

CDR3aa: CASSRTGTSYSYEQYF
j_gene: TRBJ2-7
d_gene: TRBD2
v_gene: TRBV5-4

CDR3aa: CASRQGGGGTGEQYF
j_gene: TRBJ2-7
d_gene: TRBD2
v_gene: TRBV27